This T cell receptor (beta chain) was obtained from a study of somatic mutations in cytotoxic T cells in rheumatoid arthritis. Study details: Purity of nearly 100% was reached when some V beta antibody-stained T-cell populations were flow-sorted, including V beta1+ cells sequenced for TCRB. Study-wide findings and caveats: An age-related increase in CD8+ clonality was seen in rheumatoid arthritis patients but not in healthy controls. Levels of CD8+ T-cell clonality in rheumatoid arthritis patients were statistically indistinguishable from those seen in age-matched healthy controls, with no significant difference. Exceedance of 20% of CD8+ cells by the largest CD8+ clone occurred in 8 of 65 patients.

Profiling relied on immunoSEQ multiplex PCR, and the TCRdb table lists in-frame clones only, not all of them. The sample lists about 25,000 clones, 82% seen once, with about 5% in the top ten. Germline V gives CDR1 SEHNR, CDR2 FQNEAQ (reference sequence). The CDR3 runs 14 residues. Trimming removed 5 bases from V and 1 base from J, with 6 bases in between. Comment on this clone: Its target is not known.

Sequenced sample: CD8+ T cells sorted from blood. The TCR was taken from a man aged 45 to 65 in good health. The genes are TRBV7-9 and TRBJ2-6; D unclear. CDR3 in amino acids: CASSGTSGANVLTF. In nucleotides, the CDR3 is TGTGCCAGCAGCGGCACGTCTGGGGCCAACGTCCTGACTTTC.